This is a list of T cell receptor beta chains from one sample in a study of cytomegalovirus exposure and HLA in healthy donors. Produced via immunoSEQ multiplex PCR; TCRdb's table is partial and in-frame only. The sample lists 150,000 to 200,000 clones, around 81% occurring once. The sequenced sample was PBMCs. The source is a man younger than 30 in good health and CMV-seronegative. CDR3s include the opening cysteine and the closing phenylalanine or tryptophan.

CDR3aa: CATSRTRWGGSEQFF
v_gene: TRBV15
len: 15
j_gene: TRBJ2-1

CDR3aa: CASSSPAENSPLHF
v_gene: TRBV28
len: 14
j_gene: TRBJ1-6

CDR3aa: CASSTSSTGTPYEQYF
v_gene: TRBV27
len: 16
j_gene: TRBJ2-7

CDR3aa: CASSLGGTGGDYGYTF
v_gene: TRBV4-3
len: 16
j_gene: TRBJ1-2

CDR3aa: CASSGGHLNSNQPQHF
v_gene: TRBV6-1
len: 16
j_gene: TRBJ1-5

CDR3aa: CASGTTGDFYEQYF
v_gene: TRBV5-6
len: 14
j_gene: TRBJ2-7

CDR3aa: CASSDIFLAAEVRTTANTGELFF
v_gene: TRBV28
len: 23
j_gene: TRBJ2-2

CDR3aa: CASSAPGQGPSGANVLTF
v_gene: TRBV11-2
len: 18
j_gene: TRBJ2-6

CDR3aa: CATRGGNSYNEQFF
v_gene: TRBV27
len: 14
j_gene: TRBJ2-1

CDR3aa: CASSARQGAWETQYF
v_gene: TRBV9
len: 15
j_gene: TRBJ2-5

CDR3aa: CASSVSGTRNTGELFF
v_gene: TRBV9
len: 16
j_gene: TRBJ2-2

CDR3aa: CASSHSRTGVYEQYF
v_gene: TRBV4-1
len: 15
j_gene: TRBJ2-7

CDR3aa: CASSPDRSNYGYTF
v_gene: TRBV5-6
len: 14
j_gene: TRBJ1-2

CDR3aa: CASSLNNPRQGVQFF
v_gene: TRBV5-1
len: 15
j_gene: TRBJ2-1

CDR3aa: CASSLGSTEAFF
v_gene: TRBV5-4
len: 12
j_gene: TRBJ1-1

CDR3aa: CASSPARLDTEAFF
v_gene: TRBV18
len: 14
j_gene: TRBJ1-1

CDR3aa: CASSLQFLGGEFYGYTF
v_gene: TRBV28
len: 17
j_gene: TRBJ1-2

CDR3aa: CATSRARNSNQPQHF
v_gene: TRBV15
len: 15
j_gene: TRBJ1-5

CDR3aa: CASSEGLAESYNEQFF
v_gene: TRBV25-1
len: 16
j_gene: TRBJ2-1

CDR3aa: CASSLGGGQGAKWAEAFF
v_gene: TRBV7-6
len: 18
j_gene: TRBJ1-1

CDR3aa: CASRNDRVDGYTF
v_gene: TRBV5-1
len: 13
j_gene: TRBJ1-2

CDR3aa: CASSSTIDYEQYF
v_gene: TRBV5-1
len: 13
j_gene: TRBJ2-7

CDR3aa: CASSGTGVGYTF
v_gene: TRBV9
len: 12
j_gene: TRBJ1-2

CDR3aa: CASRSSTGGDPYEQYF
v_gene: TRBV5-1
len: 16
j_gene: NA

CDR3aa: CASSQSGGQPQHF
v_gene: TRBV27
len: 13
j_gene: TRBJ1-5

CDR3aa: CASSGDTYNYGYTF
v_gene: TRBV9
len: 14
j_gene: TRBJ1-2

CDR3aa: CASSPRSPQVYGYTF
v_gene: TRBV13
len: 15
j_gene: TRBJ1-2

CDR3aa: CASRLEEGSNTIYF
v_gene: TRBV5-1
len: 14
j_gene: TRBJ1-3

CDR3aa: CASSRQTDYNSPLHF
v_gene: TRBV7-9
len: 15
j_gene: TRBJ1-6

CDR3aa: CASSNLGGAQSTGELFF
v_gene: TRBV4-1
len: 17
j_gene: TRBJ2-2

CDR3aa: CASSLGTGSNEKLFF
v_gene: TRBV11-2
len: 15
j_gene: TRBJ1-4

CDR3aa: CASSPRTGQETQYF
v_gene: TRBV18
len: 14
j_gene: TRBJ2-5

CDR3aa: CASSLQAGQGAREQYF
v_gene: TRBV6-6
len: 16
j_gene: TRBJ2-7

CDR3aa: CASSSGGPNTGELFF
v_gene: TRBV28
len: 15
j_gene: TRBJ2-2

CDR3aa: CASSDTPQGLGGYTF
v_gene: TRBV6-4
len: 15
j_gene: TRBJ1-2

CDR3aa: CASSVAGRGSSTDTQYF
v_gene: TRBV9
len: 17
j_gene: TRBJ2-3

CDR3aa: CASWGTSGYVPYNEQFF
v_gene: TRBV21-1
len: 17
j_gene: TRBJ2-1

CDR3aa: CASTLGTGGPYEQYF
v_gene: TRBV7-9
len: 15
j_gene: TRBJ2-7

CDR3aa: CSVAGLATEQYF
v_gene: TRBV29-1
len: 12
j_gene: TRBJ2-7

CDR3aa: CASSNTVATEAFF
v_gene: TRBV11-2
len: 13
j_gene: TRBJ1-1

CDR3aa: CASSRLGQTNTGELFF
v_gene: TRBV19
len: 16
j_gene: TRBJ2-2

CDR3aa: CASSIGRGVSTDTQYF
v_gene: TRBV7-9
len: 16
j_gene: TRBJ2-3

CDR3aa: CASSLGQGINYGYTF
v_gene: TRBV4-1
len: 15
j_gene: TRBJ1-2

CDR3aa: CASSFRQGEAFF
v_gene: TRBV7-6
len: 12
j_gene: TRBJ1-1

CDR3aa: CASSWGGAYEQYF
v_gene: TRBV27
len: 13
j_gene: TRBJ2-7

CDR3aa: CSGGYQETQYF
v_gene: TRBV20-1
len: 11
j_gene: TRBJ2-5

CDR3aa: CASSVEYGSGYTF
v_gene: TRBV9
len: 13
j_gene: TRBJ1-2

CDR3aa: CASSFSRTGNYGYTF
v_gene: TRBV7-8
len: 15
j_gene: TRBJ1-2

CDR3aa: CASSVEASLAGSSYEQYF
v_gene: TRBV9
len: 18
j_gene: TRBJ2-7

CDR3aa: CASSSIGTRNEQFF
v_gene: TRBV7-3
len: 14
j_gene: TRBJ2-1

CDR3aa: CSARVLGELFF
v_gene: TRBV20-1
len: 11
j_gene: TRBJ2-2

CDR3aa: CASRGLADSYEQYF
v_gene: TRBV27
len: 14
j_gene: TRBJ2-7

CDR3aa: CASSYGKGGRSSYEQYF
v_gene: TRBV7-8
len: 17
j_gene: TRBJ2-7

CDR3aa: CASSSPGTGTYEQYF
v_gene: TRBV6-5
len: 15
j_gene: TRBJ2-7

CDR3aa: CSSAANYGYTF
v_gene: TRBV7-9
len: 11
j_gene: TRBJ1-2

CDR3aa: CASSQRLEGGGEKLFF
v_gene: TRBV7-2
len: 16
j_gene: TRBJ1-4

CDR3aa: CASKGQAVTYRPQHF
v_gene: TRBV6-1
len: 15
j_gene: TRBJ1-5